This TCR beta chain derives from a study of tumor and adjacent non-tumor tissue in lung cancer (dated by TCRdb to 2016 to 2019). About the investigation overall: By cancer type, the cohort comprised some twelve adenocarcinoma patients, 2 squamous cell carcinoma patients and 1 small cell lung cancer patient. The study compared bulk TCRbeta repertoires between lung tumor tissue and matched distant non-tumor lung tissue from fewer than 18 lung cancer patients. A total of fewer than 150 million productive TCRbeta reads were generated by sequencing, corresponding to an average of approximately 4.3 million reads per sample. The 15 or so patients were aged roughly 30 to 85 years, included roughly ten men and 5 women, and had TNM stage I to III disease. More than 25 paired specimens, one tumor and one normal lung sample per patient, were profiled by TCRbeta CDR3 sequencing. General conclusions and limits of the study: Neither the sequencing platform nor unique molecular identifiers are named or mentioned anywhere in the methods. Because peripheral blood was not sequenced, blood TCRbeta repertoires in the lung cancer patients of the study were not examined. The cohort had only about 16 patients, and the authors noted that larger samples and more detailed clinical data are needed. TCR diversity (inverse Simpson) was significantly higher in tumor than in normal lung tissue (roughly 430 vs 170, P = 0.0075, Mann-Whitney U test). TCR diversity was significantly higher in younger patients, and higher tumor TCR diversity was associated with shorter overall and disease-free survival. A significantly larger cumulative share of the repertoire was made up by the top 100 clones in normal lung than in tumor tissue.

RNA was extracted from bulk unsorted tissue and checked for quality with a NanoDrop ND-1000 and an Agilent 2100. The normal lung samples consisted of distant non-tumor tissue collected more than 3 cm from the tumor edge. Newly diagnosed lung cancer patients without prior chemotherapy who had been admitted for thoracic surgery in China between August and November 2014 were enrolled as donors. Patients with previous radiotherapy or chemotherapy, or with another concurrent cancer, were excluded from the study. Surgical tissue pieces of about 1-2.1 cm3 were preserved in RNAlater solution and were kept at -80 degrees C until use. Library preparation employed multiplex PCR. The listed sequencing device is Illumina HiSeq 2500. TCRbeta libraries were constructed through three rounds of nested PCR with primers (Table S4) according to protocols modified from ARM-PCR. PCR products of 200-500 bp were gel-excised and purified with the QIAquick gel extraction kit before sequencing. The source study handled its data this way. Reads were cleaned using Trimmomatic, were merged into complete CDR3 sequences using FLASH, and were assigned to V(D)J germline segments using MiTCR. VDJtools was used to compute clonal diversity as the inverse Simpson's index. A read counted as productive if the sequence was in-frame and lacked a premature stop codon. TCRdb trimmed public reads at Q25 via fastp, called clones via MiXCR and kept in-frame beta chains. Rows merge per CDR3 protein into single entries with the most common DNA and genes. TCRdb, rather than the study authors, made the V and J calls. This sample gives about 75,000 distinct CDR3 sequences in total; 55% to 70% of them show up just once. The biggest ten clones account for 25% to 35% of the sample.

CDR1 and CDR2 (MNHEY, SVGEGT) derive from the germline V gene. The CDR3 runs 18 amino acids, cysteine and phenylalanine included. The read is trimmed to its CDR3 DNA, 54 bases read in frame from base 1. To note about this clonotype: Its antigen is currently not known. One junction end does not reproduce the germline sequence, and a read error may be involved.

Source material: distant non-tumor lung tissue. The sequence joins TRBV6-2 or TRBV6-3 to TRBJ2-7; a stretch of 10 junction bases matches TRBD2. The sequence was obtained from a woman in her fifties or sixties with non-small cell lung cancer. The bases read TGTGCCAGCAGTCACCACGACATCCGGACTAGCGGCACCTACGAGCAATACTTC. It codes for CASSHHDIRTSGTYEQYF.